This is a list of T cell receptor beta chains from one sample in a study of T-cell reconstitution after alpha-beta-depleted transplantation in children. TCRdb fed the PCR reads into MiXCR, producing one record per CDR3 protein. The sample holds about a million distinct CDR3 sequences; roughly 31% are singletons and the top ten take roughly 31%. The sequenced sample was PBMCs, mostly from graft donor cells, obtained 360 days after TCRalphabeta/CD19-depleted stem cell transplant. All receptors derive from a boy under two years old who had a stem cell transplant for SCID, so the T cells may come from the graft donor. CDR3s include the opening cysteine and the closing phenylalanine or tryptophan. A D gene is named only where the DNA matches it firmly. The size entry is marked missing in some rows and otherwise reads once, few, many or a size class.

len: 13; abundance: few; j_gene: TRBJ2-5; d_gene: NA; v_gene: TRBV24-1; CDR3nt: TGTGCCACCAGTGAGGGCAGCCAAGAGACCCAGTACTTC; CDR3aa: CATSEGSQETQYF
len: 15; abundance: NA; j_gene: TRBJ2-4; d_gene: NA; v_gene: TRBV3-1; CDR3nt: TGTGCCAGCAGCCAAGCGGAGCGCCTGGGATACATTCAGTACTTC; CDR3aa: CASSQAERLGYIQYF
len: 14; abundance: once; j_gene: TRBJ1-4; d_gene: NA; v_gene: TRBV29-1; CDR3nt: TGCAGCGCCTCAGACCCTGGGACTAATGAAAAACTGTTTTTT; CDR3aa: CSASDPGTNEKLFF
len: 12; abundance: few; j_gene: TRBJ2-5; d_gene: NA; v_gene: TRBV29-1; CDR3nt: TGCAGCGTTGAAGAGGCGACGGAGGCCCAGTACTTC; CDR3aa: CSVEEATEAQYF
len: 13; abundance: NA; j_gene: TRBJ2-7; d_gene: NA; v_gene: TRBV20-1; CDR3nt: TGCAGTGCTAGAAAACAGGGCACGGCCGAGCAGTACTTC; CDR3aa: CSARKQGTAEQYF
len: 16; abundance: NA; j_gene: TRBJ1-1; d_gene: TRBD1; v_gene: TRBV6-1; CDR3nt: TGTGCCAGCAGTATAGCGAAGGGGGCGCGAGGCACTGAAGCTTTCTTT; CDR3aa: CASSIAKGARGTEAFF
len: 16; abundance: few; j_gene: TRBJ2-1; d_gene: TRBD2; v_gene: TRBV5-1; CDR3nt: TGCGCCAGCAGCACCAAGACTAGCGGGGGTATCAGTGAGCAGTTCTTC; CDR3aa: CASSTKTSGGISEQFF
len: 15; abundance: NA; j_gene: TRBJ2-1; d_gene: NA; v_gene: TRBV2; CDR3nt: TGTGCCAGCAGTGAATACGGGCCTAAAGGGGGTGAGCAGTTCTTC; CDR3aa: CASSEYGPKGGEQFF
len: 14; abundance: NA; j_gene: TRBJ2-5; d_gene: NA; v_gene: TRBV7-9; CDR3nt: TGTGCCAGCGCGTGGCCAAGATACCAAGAGACCCAGTACTTC; CDR3aa: CASAWPRYQETQYF
len: 14; abundance: NA; j_gene: TRBJ1-1; d_gene: NA; v_gene: TRBV5-1; CDR3nt: TGCGCCGGCAGCTTGAATCCCTTTGGCCCTGAAGCTTTCTTT; CDR3aa: CAGSLNPFGPEAFF
len: 15; abundance: few; j_gene: TRBJ2-5; d_gene: TRBD1; v_gene: TRBV12-3/TRBV12-4; CDR3nt: TGTGCCAGCACCCTCTACGGACAGGTCCAAGAGACCCAGTACTTC; CDR3aa: CASTLYGQVQETQYF
len: 15; abundance: NA; j_gene: TRBJ2-3; d_gene: TRBD1; v_gene: TRBV11-1; CDR3nt: TGTGCCAGCAGCCCCGGGACAGGGAGGGCAGATACGCAGTATTTT; CDR3aa: CASSPGTGRADTQYF
len: 16; abundance: NA; j_gene: TRBJ2-5; d_gene: TRBD1; v_gene: TRBV5-6; CDR3nt: TGTGCCAGCAGCTTGAGGGACAGGGGGACCCAAGAGACCCAGTACTTC; CDR3aa: CASSLRDRGTQETQYF
len: 14; abundance: NA; j_gene: TRBJ1-3; d_gene: NA; v_gene: TRBV4-1; CDR3nt: TGCGCCAGCAGCCAAAACAGGGCCGGAAACACCATATATTTT; CDR3aa: CASSQNRAGNTIYF
len: 17; abundance: NA; j_gene: TRBJ2-1; d_gene: NA; v_gene: TRBV6-2/TRBV6-3; CDR3nt: TGTGCCAGCTCCTCCGGGGCCCTCCCATCGCAGGACAATGAGCAGTTCTTC; CDR3aa: CASSSGALPSQDNEQFF
len: 14; abundance: once; j_gene: TRBJ1-1; d_gene: NA; v_gene: TRBV4-2; CDR3nt: TGTGCCAGCAGCCAACCGCCGCCCCAGGTCGAGGCTTTCTTT; CDR3aa: CASSQPPPQVEAFF
len: 14; abundance: NA; j_gene: TRBJ1-1; d_gene: NA; v_gene: TRBV7-2; CDR3nt: TGTGCCAGCAGCTTAGTCCGGGGGTCGACTGAAGCTTTCTTT; CDR3aa: CASSLVRGSTEAFF
len: 14; abundance: NA; j_gene: TRBJ1-2; d_gene: TRBD1; v_gene: TRBV18; CDR3nt: TGTGCCAACTCACCCCGACAGGGGAACTATGGCTACACCTTC; CDR3aa: CANSPRQGNYGYTF
len: 15; abundance: NA; j_gene: TRBJ2-5; d_gene: TRBD1; v_gene: TRBV5-1; CDR3nt: TGCGCCAGCAGCTTGGGACAGGGGATGGAGGAGACCCAGTACTTC; CDR3aa: CASSLGQGMEETQYF
len: 16; abundance: NA; j_gene: TRBJ2-1; d_gene: NA; v_gene: TRBV29-1; CDR3nt: TGCAGCGTTGAAGGGGGTATGAAGCGTAAGTACAATGAGCAGTTCTTC; CDR3aa: CSVEGGMKRKYNEQFF
len: 15; abundance: NA; j_gene: TRBJ2-5; d_gene: TRBD2; v_gene: TRBV12-3/TRBV12-4; CDR3nt: TGTGCCAGCAGTTTACACAGACTAGCGGTGGAGACCCAGTACTTC; CDR3aa: CASSLHRLAVETQYF
len: 15; abundance: NA; j_gene: TRBJ2-1; d_gene: NA; v_gene: TRBV6-1; CDR3nt: TGTGCCAGCAGTGAACCGGGCACCGTGGGCAATGAGCAGTTCTTC; CDR3aa: CASSEPGTVGNEQFF
len: 18; abundance: NA; j_gene: TRBJ2-6; d_gene: TRBD1; v_gene: TRBV5-1; CDR3nt: TGCGCCAGCAGCCCGCAGACAGGGGCGTACTCTGGGGCCAACGTCCTGACTTTC; CDR3aa: CASSPQTGAYSGANVLTF
len: 14; abundance: few; j_gene: TRBJ1-4; d_gene: NA; v_gene: TRBV20-1; CDR3nt: TGCAGTGCTAGTGTCGGGACCGCCTCCGAAAAACTGTTTTTT; CDR3aa: CSASVGTASEKLFF
len: 13; abundance: NA; j_gene: TRBJ2-1; d_gene: NA; v_gene: TRBV9; CDR3nt: TGTGCCAGCAGCGTAGAAAGTTACAATGAGCAGTTCTTC; CDR3aa: CASSVESYNEQFF
len: 13; abundance: few; j_gene: TRBJ1-5; d_gene: NA; v_gene: TRBV10-3; CDR3nt: TGTGCCATCAGTGAGTCTGTGGCACAGCCCCAGCATTTT; CDR3aa: CAISESVAQPQHF
len: 15; abundance: few; j_gene: TRBJ2-3; d_gene: NA; v_gene: TRBV20-1; CDR3nt: TGCAGTGCTGCTACCGGAGGGGGATCCACAGATACGCAGTATTTT; CDR3aa: CSAATGGGSTDTQYF
len: 15; abundance: NA; j_gene: TRBJ2-1; d_gene: NA; v_gene: TRBV3-1; CDR3nt: TGTGCCAGCAGCCAAGATGCCCTGTCCTACAATGAGCAGTTCTTC; CDR3aa: CASSQDALSYNEQFF
len: 14; abundance: NA; j_gene: TRBJ2-2; d_gene: TRBD1; v_gene: TRBV12-3/TRBV12-4; CDR3nt: TGTGCCAGCAGCCAAAACAGGGGCCCCGGGGAGCTGTTTTTT; CDR3aa: CASSQNRGPGELFF
len: 13; abundance: few; j_gene: TRBJ2-1; d_gene: TRBD2; v_gene: TRBV4-1; CDR3nt: TGCGCCAGCAGCCAAGTGGGGGGGGGTCCCAAGTTCTTC; CDR3aa: CASSQVGGGPKFF
len: 11; abundance: NA; j_gene: TRBJ2-5; d_gene: NA; v_gene: TRBV12-3/TRBV12-4; CDR3nt: TGTGCCAGCAGTCGGATGGAGACCCAGTACTTC; CDR3aa: CASSRMETQYF
len: 15; abundance: NA; j_gene: TRBJ2-3; d_gene: TRBD1; v_gene: TRBV4-3; CDR3nt: TGCGCCAGCAGCCAAGCTAGGGGGCACGGAGATACGCAGTATTTT; CDR3aa: CASSQARGHGDTQYF
len: 17; abundance: NA; j_gene: TRBJ2-2; d_gene: NA; v_gene: TRBV18; CDR3nt: TGTGCCAGCTCAAAAGCCCGGACGGAAAACATCGGCGGGGAGCTGTTTTTT; CDR3aa: CASSKARTENIGGELFF
len: 16; abundance: NA; j_gene: TRBJ2-1; d_gene: TRBD1; v_gene: TRBV7-9; CDR3nt: TGTGCCAGCACCTTCTGGGGGACAGGGACCTACAATGAGCAGTTCTTC; CDR3aa: CASTFWGTGTYNEQFF
len: 15; abundance: NA; j_gene: TRBJ2-3; d_gene: NA; v_gene: TRBV5-1; CDR3nt: TGCGCCAGCAGAGATGCGGGGGCTAGCACAGATACGCAGTATTTT; CDR3aa: CASRDAGASTDTQYF
len: 13; abundance: few; j_gene: TRBJ2-3; d_gene: NA; v_gene: TRBV11-1; CDR3nt: TGTGCCAGCAGCCATGTGGGCCCAGATACGCAGTATTTT; CDR3aa: CASSHVGPDTQYF
len: 15; abundance: NA; j_gene: TRBJ2-3; d_gene: NA; v_gene: TRBV9; CDR3nt: TGTGCCAGCAGCGTAGCTACGGGCGGGGCAGATACGCAGTATTTT; CDR3aa: CASSVATGGADTQYF
len: 12; abundance: NA; j_gene: TRBJ2-7; d_gene: NA; v_gene: TRBV5-6; CDR3nt: TGTGCCAGCAGCTTGCAGGCCTACGAGCAGTACTTC; CDR3aa: CASSLQAYEQYF
len: 16; abundance: NA; j_gene: TRBJ1-4; d_gene: TRBD1; v_gene: TRBV7-9; CDR3nt: TGTGCCAGCAGCGGGCGGACAGGCCTGGGAAATGAAAAACTGTTTTTT; CDR3aa: CASSGRTGLGNEKLFF
len: 17; abundance: NA; j_gene: TRBJ2-1; d_gene: NA; v_gene: TRBV4-1; CDR3nt: TGCGCCAGCAGCCATTTCCCCCAGGGATCTTCCTACAATGAGCAGTTCTTC; CDR3aa: CASSHFPQGSSYNEQFF
len: 14; abundance: NA; j_gene: TRBJ2-7; d_gene: NA; v_gene: TRBV7-8; CDR3nt: TGTGCCAGCAGCTTAGAACGGGCAGGGAACGAGCAGTACTTC; CDR3aa: CASSLERAGNEQYF
len: 16; abundance: NA; j_gene: TRBJ2-7; d_gene: NA; v_gene: TRBV2; CDR3nt: TGTGCCAGCAGTGTTCCAATGACAGCTATCTCCTACGAGCAGTACTTC; CDR3aa: CASSVPMTAISYEQYF
len: 13; abundance: many; j_gene: TRBJ1-5; d_gene: NA; v_gene: TRBV27; CDR3nt: TGTGCCAGCAGTTTCAGGGGCCCTCAGCCCCAGCATTTT; CDR3aa: CASSFRGPQPQHF
len: 11; abundance: NA; j_gene: TRBJ1-1; d_gene: NA; v_gene: TRBV20-1; CDR3nt: TGCAGTGCCTCACCCAGGTTTGTAGCTTTCTTT; CDR3aa: CSASPRFVAFF
len: 14; abundance: few; j_gene: TRBJ2-7; d_gene: NA; v_gene: TRBV5-1; CDR3nt: TGCGCCAGCAGCTTGGCCCCTATCTCGGACGAGCAGTACTTC; CDR3aa: CASSLAPISDEQYF
len: 14; abundance: few; j_gene: TRBJ1-4; d_gene: NA; v_gene: TRBV7-6; CDR3nt: TGTGCCAGCAGCCCCTTCCCGCGAGGGGAAAAACTGTTTTTT; CDR3aa: CASSPFPRGEKLFF